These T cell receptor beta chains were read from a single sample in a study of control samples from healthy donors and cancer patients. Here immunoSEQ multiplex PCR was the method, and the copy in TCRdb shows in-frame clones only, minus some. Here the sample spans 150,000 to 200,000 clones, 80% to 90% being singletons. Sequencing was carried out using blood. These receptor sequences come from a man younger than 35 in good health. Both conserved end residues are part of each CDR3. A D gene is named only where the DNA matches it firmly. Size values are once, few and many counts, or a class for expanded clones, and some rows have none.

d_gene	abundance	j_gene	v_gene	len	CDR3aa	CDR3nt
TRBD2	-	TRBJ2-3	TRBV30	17	CAWRGTTGLVFRDTQYF	TGTGCCTGGAGGGGGACTACGGGACTAGTGTTCAGAGATACGCAGTATTTT
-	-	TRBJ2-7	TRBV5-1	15	CASSLAQGGSYEQYF	TGCGCCAGCAGCTTGGCCCAAGGAGGTTCCTACGAGCAGTACTTC
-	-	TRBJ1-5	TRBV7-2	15	CASSLVGSNAQPQHF	TGTGCCAGCAGCTTAGTAGGGAGTAATGCTCAGCCCCAGCATTTT
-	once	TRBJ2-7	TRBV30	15	CAWAKEDILPYEQYF	TGTGCCTGGGCCAAGGAGGACATCCTACCCTACGAGCAGTACTTC
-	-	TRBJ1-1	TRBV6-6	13	CASRRTLFTEAFF	TGTGCCAGCAGGCGGACTCTATTCACTGAAGCTTTCTTT
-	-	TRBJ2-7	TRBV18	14	CASSTGYTTYEQYF	TGTGCCAGCTCAACAGGGTATACCACCTACGAGCAGTACTTC
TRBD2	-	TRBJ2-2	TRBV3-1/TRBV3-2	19	CASSKDRRGLAGNTGELFF	TGTGCCAGCAGCAAAGATAGGAGGGGACTAGCGGGGAACACCGGGGAGCTGTTTTTT
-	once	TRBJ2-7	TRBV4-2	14	CASSQETVRYEQYF	TGTGCCAGCAGCCAAGAGACCGTAAGGTACGAGCAGTACTTC
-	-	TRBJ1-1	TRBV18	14	CASSPSGPKTEAFF	TGTGCCAGCTCACCCTCGGGCCCTAAGACTGAAGCTTTCTTT
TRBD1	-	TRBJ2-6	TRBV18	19	CASSPRRDRGPSGANVLTF	TGTGCCAGCTCACCACGTCGGGACAGGGGCCCGTCTGGGGCCAACGTCCTGACTTTC
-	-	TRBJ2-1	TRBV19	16	CASSTLPQGWYNEQFF	TGTGCCAGTAGTACCCTTCCGCAGGGATGGTACAATGAGCAGTTCTTC
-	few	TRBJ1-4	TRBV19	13	CASRGNRREKLFF	TGTGCCAGCAGGGGAAACCGGAGGGAAAAACTGTTTTTT
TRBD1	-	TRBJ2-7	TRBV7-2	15	CASSLGTGGDYEQYF	TGTGCCAGCAGCCTAGGGACAGGGGGGGACTACGAGCAGTACTTC
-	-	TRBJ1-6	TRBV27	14	CASRLLGENSPLHF	TGTGCCAGCAGGTTATTAGGAGAGAATTCACCCCTCCACTTT
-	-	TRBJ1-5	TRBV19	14	CASSTGRRGQPQHF	TGTGCCAGTAGTACAGGAAGGAGGGGTCAGCCCCAGCATTTT
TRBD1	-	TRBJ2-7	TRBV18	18	CASSPALDIWTGVGEQYF	TGTGCCAGCTCACCGGCTCTTGATATTTGGACAGGGGTTGGCGAGCAGTACTTC
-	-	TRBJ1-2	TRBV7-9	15	CASSLDGAPNYGYTF	TGTGCCAGCAGCTTAGACGGGGCCCCTAACTATGGCTACACCTTC
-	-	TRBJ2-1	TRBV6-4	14	CALTPSASEYEQFF	TGTGCCCTCACCCCCTCGGCTAGCGAGTATGAGCAGTTCTTC
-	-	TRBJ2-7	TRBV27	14	CASSLTSFGYEQYF	TGTGCCAGCAGTTTAACGAGTTTTGGGTACGAGCAGTACTTC
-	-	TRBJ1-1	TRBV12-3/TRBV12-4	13	CASSLGLNTEAFF	TGTGCCAGCAGTTTAGGGTTGAACACTGAAGCTTTCTTT
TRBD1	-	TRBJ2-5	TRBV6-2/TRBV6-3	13	CASSRTGDETQYF	TGTGCCAGCAGTCGGACAGGGGACGAGACCCAGTACTTC
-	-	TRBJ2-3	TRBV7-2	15	CASSPRTGDTDTQYF	TGTGCCAGCAGCCCGAGGACTGGGGACACAGATACGCAGTATTTT
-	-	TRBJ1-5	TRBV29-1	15	CSVITWGDSNQPQHF	TGCAGCGTTATCACTTGGGGCGATAGCAATCAGCCCCAGCATTTT
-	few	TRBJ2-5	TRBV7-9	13	CASSGRGAETQYF	TGTGCCAGTTCCGGCAGGGGGGCGGAGACCCAGTACTTC
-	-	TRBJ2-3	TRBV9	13	CASSVGGADTQYF	TGTGCCAGCAGCGTAGGGGGGGCAGATACGCAGTATTTT